These 11 T cell receptor beta chains share one sample of origin, sequenced in a study of OX40 agonist ivuxolimab in advanced cancers. Sequencing used immunoSEQ multiplex PCR; TCRdb keeps in-frame clones, though not all of them. Of approximately 70,000 clones in the sample, approximately 85% are singletons; the top ten hold roughly 0.4%. Material: CD4+ or CD8+ T cells sorted from blood, obtained in a trial of the OX40 agonist ivuxolimab. Every receptor here comes from an adult with an advanced solid tumor such as melanoma, head and neck, liver or kidney cancer.

J is TRBJ1-2 and V is TRBV5-6, with D maybe TRBD1 (5 bases). There are 13 residues in the CDR3. Per germline, CDR1 SGHDT and CDR2 YYEEEE. V lost 2 bases and J lost 5, with 10 bases in between. CDR3 amino acids: CASSFRGDYGYTF. Here the CDR3 DNA reads TGTGCCAGCAGCTTCCGGGGCGATTATGGCTACACCTTC.

The gene calls are TRBV5-1 and TRBJ2-7; 11 bases agree with TRBD1. CDR1 and CDR2 from the germline V gene are SGHRS and YFSETQ. After removal of 4 bases from V and 4 bases from J, the junction contained 7 bases not matched to a gene. This CDR3 is 15 amino acids long. This CDR3 is CASSLGTGGWYEQYV. The CDR3 nucleotides read TGCGCCAGCAGCCTAGGGACAGGGGGGTGGTACGAGCAGTACGTC.

About this clone: At one of its ends the junction is not consistent with the germline gene, which may arise from a read error. The chain links TRBV6-6 to TRBJ1-1; TRBD1 matches 8 bases. This CDR3 has 15 residues. Germline values: CDR1 MNHNY, CDR2 SVGAGI (reference sequence). The CDR3 is CASRVPGQANAEAFF. CDR3 DNA: TGTGCCAGCCGAGTACCGGGACAGGCGAACGCTGAAGCTTTCTTT.

The V and J genes are TRBV19 and TRBJ1-2, with TRBD1 matching over 7 bases. This CDR3 spans 14 amino acids. With 6 bases clipped from V and 4 bases from J, the junction kept 8 bases outside the gene matches. Germline CDR1 is LNHDA and CDR2 is SQIVND (reference sequence). The CDR3 loop reads CASRPGQLSYGYTF. The CDR3 DNA follows: TGTGCCAGTAGGCCGGGACAGCTCTCCTATGGCTACACCTTC.

CDR3 residues: CASSVDRGNTIYF. The CDR3 DNA reads as TGTGCCAGCAGCGTAGATCGAGGAAACACCATATATTTT. The chain couples TRBV9 to TRBJ1-3; D ambiguous. This CDR3 comprises 13 residues. Between the trimmed V and J ends, which lost 0 bases and 4 bases, there was a span of 5 bases. CDR1 and CDR2 from the germline V gene are SGDLS and YYNGEE.

This chain links TRBV7-3 with TRBJ2-7; D is perhaps TRBD1 or TRBD2 (5 bases each). The CDR3 is made up of 16 amino acids. CDR1 is SGHTA and CDR2 is FQGTGA in the germline V gene. The V end lost 1 base, the J end lost 2 bases, and 15 bases lay between the germline ends. Here the CDR3 DNA reads TGTGCCAGCAGCTTAATGGGGGAAGTAGCGCCCTACGAGCAGTACTTC. Amino acids: CASSLMGEVAPYEQYF.

In its sample, this clone was seen a few times. The rearrangement joins TRBV7-2 to TRBJ1-1; D is undetermined. CDR1 and CDR2 from the germline V gene are SGHTA and FQGNSA. Trimming took 5 bases from V and 2 from J, leaving 9 bases between them. The CDR3 is made up of 13 amino acids. CDR3 amino acids: CASSRTPNTEAFF. The CDR3 DNA reads TGTGCCAGCAGCCGCACCCCCAACACTGAAGCTTTCTTT.

The chain couples TRBV7-8 to TRBJ1-1; tentative D call: TRBD1 (5 bases). The CDR3 extends over 13 amino acids. Germline V gene sequence: CDR1 SGHVS, CDR2 FQNEAQ. V shed 4 bases and J shed 1 base, with 7 bases lying between them. The DNA for the CDR3 is TGTGCCAGCAGCTCGGACACGAACACTGAAGCTTTCTTT. Protein: CASSSDTNTEAFF.

This clone has more than one count but fewer than ten. The chain links TRBV5-5 to TRBJ2-4, with 7 bases matching TRBD2. This CDR3 is built from 15 residues. The ends lost 0 bases at V and 6 bases at J; junction bases unmatched: 6. Germline V gene data show CDR1 as SGHKS and CDR2 as YYEKEE (reference sequence). The CDR3 protein is CASSLGGGSGNIQYF. The CDR3 bases are TGTGCCAGCAGCTTGGGTGGCGGGAGCGGAAACATTCAGTACTTC.

The rearrangement links TRBV7-2 to TRBJ2-1; D remains ambiguous. This CDR3 has 12 residues. In germline, CDR1 is SGHTA, CDR2 FQGNSA. The V end lost 3 bases, the J end lost 6 bases, and 6 bases lay between the germline ends. The CDR3 is CASSFTTNEQFF. The DNA for the CDR3 is TGTGCCAGCAGCTTTACCACCAATGAGCAGTTCTTC.

V usage is TRBV18 and J usage is TRBJ1-1; the D is unclear. CDR3 size: 16 residues. The germline gives CDR1 KGHSH, CDR2 LQKENI. With 1 base removed from V and 0 bases from J, the gap between germline ends came to 12 bases. The CDR3 bases are TGTGCCAGCTCACCACAAGAAGGGCAAATGAACACTGAAGCTTTCTTT. Protein product: CASSPQEGQMNTEAFF.